This T cell receptor (beta chain) is from a study of shared clonotypes between healthy human individuals. This clone showed up just once. Method: immunoSEQ multiplex PCR; TCRdb's copy keeps in-frame clones and lacks some. The sample has 2 million to 2.5 million clones; roughly 96% are singletons. Germline V gives CDR1 MDHEN, CDR2 SYDVKM. This CDR3 spans 14 amino acids. J gave up 1 base and V 5 bases, and 4 bases lay outside the gene matches. The chain recombines TRBV28 with TRBJ1-1; TRBD1 agrees at 7 bases. This TCR derives from a young man in good health. The sequenced material came from naive CD4+ T cells sorted from blood. Noted subset: CD45RA+ positively selected. The CDR3 nucleotides are TGTGCCAGCAGTGCCAGGGGGGGGAACACTGAAGCTTTCTTT. Translating gives CASSARGGNTEAFF.